This TCR beta chain derives from a study of blood T cells in healthy people across ages. The overall study: Capture via template switching afforded approximately one barcoded beta molecule per two T cells. General study findings and limits: Age showed a roughly linear inverse relationship with TCR beta diversity per million T cells.

Together with a sample-barcoded 5' primer, a J-beta primer mix was included in a second PCR lasting about 7 to 11 cycles. A 12-random-nucleotide template-switch adaptor tagged each cDNA molecule. Each of the samples gave a minimum of 2.5 million paired-end reads that contained CDR3. TCRdb itself ran the 5' RACE reads through MiXCR, one entry per CDR3 protein. The sample lists roughly 830,000 distinct CDR3 sequences; approximately 67% were seen once. Only one count was recorded for this clonotype. The antigen remains undetermined. The CDR3 sequence is 13 residues long. V gave up 4 bases and J gave up 8 bases; unmatched junction bases: 5.

V and J are TRBV12-3 or TRBV12-4 and TRBJ2-1, with 7 bases that match TRBD1. The receptor was isolated from a man between 25 and 39 years old in good health. Sequencing used blood. DNA for the CDR3: TGTGCCAGCAGTTCTCGACAGGGCCATGAGCAGTTCTTC. It codes for CASSSRQGHEQFF.